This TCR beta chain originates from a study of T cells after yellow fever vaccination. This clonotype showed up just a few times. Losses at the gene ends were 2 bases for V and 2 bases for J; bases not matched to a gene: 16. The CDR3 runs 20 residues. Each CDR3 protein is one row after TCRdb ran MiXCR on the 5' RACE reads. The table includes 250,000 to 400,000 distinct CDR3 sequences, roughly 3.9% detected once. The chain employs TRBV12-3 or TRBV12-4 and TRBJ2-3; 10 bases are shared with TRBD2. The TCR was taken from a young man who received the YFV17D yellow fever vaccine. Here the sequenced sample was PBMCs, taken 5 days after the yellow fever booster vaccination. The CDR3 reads CASSLNPRFASGGNTDTQYF. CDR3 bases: TGTGCCAGCAGTTTAAACCCTCGTTTTGCTAGCGGGGGAAACACAGATACGCAGTATTTT.